A single sample is the source of the 25 T cell receptor beta chains below, sequenced in a study of metastatic and nonmetastatic thyroid tumors. Patients were all untreated before their thyroid surgery. TCRdb re-processed the PCR reads through MiXCR. The repertoire includes 19,000 or so clones, over 25% of them detected once, and 13% to 15% sits in the top ten. Material: tumor tissue. The receptor set was obtained from a male donor with papillary thyroid cancer or a benign thyroid nodule (not recorded which). Some clones in this sample may be carry-over from other donors' samples.

Relative to its sample, this clone is medium-sized. The J gene is TRBJ1-5, the V gene TRBV28; D is ambiguous. The CDR3 consists of 13 residues. V gave up 1 base and J gave up 0 bases, with 1 base separating them. Germline CDR1 reads MDHEN; CDR2 reads SYDVKM. The CDR3 reads CASSLYSNQPQHF. DNA for the CDR3: TGTGCCAGCAGTTTATATAGCAATCAGCCCCAGCATTTT. Full variable domain (remainder filled in from reference TRBV28 and TRBJ1-5): DVKVTQSSRYLVKRTGEKVFLECVQDMDHENMFWYRQDPGLGLRLIYFSYDVKMKEKGDIPEGYSVSREKKERFSLILESASTNQTSMYLCASSLYSNQPQHFGDGTRLSIL.

In its sample, this clone was seen a few times. The chain links TRBV20-1 to TRBJ1-6; TRBD1 aligns across 7 bases. V lost 4 bases and J lost 6; bases outside the gene matches: 3. The CDR3 extends over 13 amino acids. Germline-derived CDR1 and CDR2 are DFQATT and SNEGSKA (reference sequence). CDR3 nucleotide sequence: TGCAGTGCTACCCGACAGGGTAATTCACCCCTCCACTTT. It yields the protein CSATRQGNSPLHF.

This chain uses TRBV3-1 with TRBJ2-5, with 9 bases aligning to TRBD2. There are 14 residues in the CDR3. V gave up 4 bases and J gave up 5 bases; unmatched junction bases: 5. From germline, CDR1 is LGHDT and CDR2 YNNKEL (reference sequence). The CDR3 DNA follows: TGTGCCAGCAGCCTAGCGGGGGCTGGGGAGACCCAGTACTTC. Its translation is CASSLAGAGETQYF.

On this clone itself: An end of the junction differs from the germline gene, which may be a read error. This sample includes further DNA sequences coding for the same CDR3. The chain is built from TRBV3-1 and TRBJ2-7; possibly TRBD2 for D (6 bases). This CDR3 has 18 amino acids. CDR1 is LGHDT, CDR2 YNNKEL, per germline (reference sequence). CDR3: CASSQGRLGGSPRYEQYF. CDR3 nucleotides: TGTGCCAGTAGCCAAGGGAGACTAGGAGGGAGTCCCAGGTACGAGCAGTACTTC.

The V call is TRBV2, the J call TRBJ2-7; D is tentatively TRBD1 or TRBD2 (5 bases each). The germline CDR1 and CDR2 sequences are SNHLY and FYNNEI. V dropped 1 base and J dropped 5 bases, with 18 bases sitting between them. CDR3 length: 16 residues. The CDR3 protein is CASSEGDLRTSDEQYF. The CDR3 DNA follows: TGTGCCAGCAGTGAAGGGGACCTCCGTACTAGTGACGAGCAGTACTTC.

This clone was recorded a few times. The chain employs TRBV6-2 or TRBV6-3 and TRBJ2-7; D is possibly TRBD1 (5 bases). The CDR3 runs 15 residues. Germline loops: CDR1 MNHEY, CDR2 SVGEGT. The germline V and J ends were trimmed by 0 bases and 7 bases, with 16 bases remaining between them. The CDR3 here is CASSYSRLARDEQYF. Here the CDR3 DNA reads TGTGCCAGCAGTTACTCGAGACTGGCCAGGGATGAGCAGTACTTC.

This rearrangement joins TRBV6-1 to TRBJ1-4, with 7 bases fitting TRBD1. Germline V CDR1 and CDR2: MNHNS, SASEGT. CDR3 length: 15 amino acids. J was trimmed by 0 bases and V by 6 bases; bases with no gene match: 4. The CDR3, as DNA: TGTGCCAGCAGGGGGGACAGCTCAACTAATGAAAAACTGTTTTTT. Translating it yields CASRGDSSTNEKLFF.

The rearrangement links TRBV28 to TRBJ1-3; D remains ambiguous. Germline-derived CDR1 and CDR2 are MDHEN and SYDVKM. This CDR3 is built from 12 residues. With 9 bases removed from V and 1 base from J, the gap between germline ends came to 7 bases. CDR3 loop: CASSASGNTIYF. DNA of the CDR3: TGTGCCAGTTCAGCTTCTGGAAACACCATATATTTT.

Only a few counts were recorded for this clone. A much larger clone sits a single nucleotide away, making a read error possible. The gene calls are TRBV10-3 and TRBJ2-2; D remains unclear. Trimming shortened V by 4 bases and J by 4 bases, and 13 bases separated the two germline ends. The CDR3 runs 15 residues. Germline lookup yields CDR1 ENHRY and CDR2 SYGVKD. The CDR3 DNA reads as TGTGCCATCAGTGTGAGTGGGCAAAGCACCGGGGAGCTGTTTTTT. It yields the protein CAISVSGQSTGELFF.

The CDR3, as DNA: TGTGCCAGCACCCCGGGGGGCCCCAGCAATGAGCAGTTCTTC. Its protein is CASTPGGPSNEQFF. This rearrangement joins TRBV11-2 to TRBJ2-1, with D possibly being TRBD2 (7 bases). The length of the CDR3 is 14 residues. V shed 7 bases and J shed 6 bases, with 16 bases lying between them. CDR1 SGHAT and CDR2 FQNNGV come from the germline V gene.

Turning to this clone: Since a much larger clone is just one base distant, this may be a read error. CDR3 DNA sequence: TGTGTCAGCAGTGACAATAGACAGGGACGAGGTGAAAAACTGTTTTTT. Protein sequence: CVSSDNRQGRGEKLFF. V usage is TRBV6-1 and J usage is TRBJ1-4; TRBD1 matches 7 bases. Germline V gene lookup returns CDR1 MNHNS and CDR2 SASEGT. This CDR3 region has 16 residues.

This clone came up a few times. This chain links TRBV28 with TRBJ1-1; D not resolved. The V end was cut by 5 bases, the J end by 2 bases, with 12 bases between. Germline CDR1 MDHEN, CDR2 SYDVKM. CDR3 length: 14 residues. DNA of the CDR3: TGTGCCAGCAGTACGGGGATGGAAAACACTGAAGCTTTCTTT. This encodes CASSTGMENTEAFF.

The chain is built from TRBV20-1 and TRBJ2-7; D gene uncertain. The V and J ends lost 0 bases and 7 bases respectively, with 19 bases between them. The CDR3 length is 15 residues. CDR1 DFQATT and CDR2 SNEGSKA come from the germline V gene (reference sequence). The CDR3 here is CSARDMALEVKEQYF. The DNA for the CDR3 is TGCAGTGCTAGAGATATGGCCCTAGAAGTTAAAGAGCAGTACTTC.

This clone is deemed medium-sized (0.01 to 0.1%). This chain uses TRBV6-5 with TRBJ1-6; no firm D call. This CDR3 spans 14 amino acids. CDR1 MNHEY and CDR2 SVGAGI come from the germline V gene. Trimming removed 2 bases from V and 10 bases from J, with 12 bases in between. CDR3 region: CASSYGEKDSPLHF. The DNA of the CDR3 is TGTGCCAGCAGTTACGGGGAAAAGGACTCACCCCTCCACTTT.

This clone was counted a few times. A clone one base away is much larger, so this may be a read error. V is TRBV28 and J is TRBJ2-5; 8 positions agree with TRBD2. The CDR3 has 16 amino acids. With V trimmed by 6 bases and J by 5 bases, 14 bases remained unmatched. Germline V gene lookup returns CDR1 MDHEN and CDR2 SYDVKM. The chain's CDR3 is CASRRPGSGMTETQYF. DNA for the CDR3: TGTGCCAGCAGAAGGCCGGGTAGCGGGATGACGGAGACCCAGTACTTC. Combining the CDR3 with reference TRBV28 and TRBJ2-5 gives the whole variable domain DVKVTQSSRYLVKRTGEKVFLECVQDMDHENMFWYRQDPGLGLRLIYFSYDVKMKEKGDIPEGYSVSREKKERFSLILESASTNQTSMYLCASRRPGSGMTETQYFGPGTRLLVL.

This rearrangement joins TRBV7-9 to TRBJ2-3; D unresolved. CDR1 and CDR2 from the germline V gene are SEHNR and FQNEAQ (reference sequence). The CDR3 covers 11 residues. The V end lost 3 bases, the J end lost 2 bases, and 0 bases lay between the germline ends. The CDR3 coding sequence is TGTGCCAGCAGCTTCACAGATACGCAGTATTTT. Encoded protein: CASSFTDTQYF.

The sample holds a few counts of this clone. The V gene is TRBV7-2, the J gene TRBJ2-7; TRBD1 aligns across 8 bases. There are 14 residues in the CDR3. The ends lost 5 bases at V and 6 bases at J; junction bases unmatched: 9. The germline gives CDR1 SGHTA, CDR2 FQGNSA. DNA of the CDR3: TGTGCCAGCAGCACCCGAGGACAGGGTGGCGAGCAGTACTTC. Residues: CASSTRGQGGEQYF.

The table lists this clone with many counts. The chain is built from TRBV7-3 and TRBJ1-1, with 8 bases matching TRBD1. The CDR3 spans 17 residues. Per the germline V gene, CDR1 is SGHTA and CDR2 is FQGTGA. Losses at the gene ends were 2 bases for V and 2 bases for J; bases not matched to a gene: 10. This CDR3 reads CASSLQGARGFNTEAFF. The DNA for the CDR3 is TGTGCCAGCAGCTTACAGGGGGCGCGGGGATTTAACACTGAAGCTTTCTTT.

This clone is deemed medium-sized. The V and J genes are TRBV30 and TRBJ2-1; unclear D gene. Germline lookup yields CDR1 GTSNPN and CDR2 SVGIG (reference sequence). This CDR3 has 10 amino acids. The V end lost 8 bases, the J end lost 12 bases, and 14 bases lay between the germline ends. CDR3 amino acids: CAGLKYGQFF. CDR3 bases: TGTGCCGGATTAAAATATGGGCAGTTCTTC.

This clone was picked up many times. This may be a read error, as it is one base from a much larger clone. The conserved final phenylalanine or tryptophan is absent from the CDR3, which likely points to a read error. The chain combines TRBV7-2 with TRBJ2-1; a possible D gene is TRBD1 (6 bases). The length of the CDR3 is 13 residues. Deletions cut 8 bases from V and 7 bases from J, with 15 bases between. CDR1 SGHTA and CDR2 FQGNSA come from the germline V gene. The CDR3 region has the DNA TGTGCCAGCTCTAGAGGGGGAAAGAATGAGCAGTTCCTC. Translation: CASSRGGKNEQFL.

The chain combines TRBV28 with TRBJ1-2; D is perhaps TRBD1 (5 bases). Between the trimmed V and J ends, which lost 6 bases and 7 bases, there was a span of 15 bases. This CDR3 has 13 amino acids. Looked up from germline, CDR1 is MDHEN and CDR2 is SYDVKM. Here the CDR3 DNA reads TGTGCCAGCAGCCCCGGGACCCATCGTGGCTACACCTTC. Translated: CASSPGTHRGYTF.

This chain uses TRBV11-3 with TRBJ1-1, with a weak D call TRBD1 (5 bases). CDR1 and CDR2 from the germline V gene are SGHNT and YENEEA. This CDR3 region has 16 residues. The V end lost 1 base, the J end lost 0 bases, and 12 bases lay between the germline ends. This CDR3 is CASSLGSGTMNTEAFF. The DNA of the CDR3 is TGTGCCAGCAGCTTAGGTTCAGGGACCATGAACACTGAAGCTTTCTTT.

V gene TRBV20-1 combines with J gene TRBJ1-1; a possible D gene is TRBD1 (5 bases). The ends were cut back, 3 bases at V and 2 bases at J, with 10 bases in the middle. Germline V CDR1 and CDR2: DFQATT, SNEGSKA (reference sequence). The CDR3 spans 13 residues. The DNA for the CDR3 is TGCAGTGCTAGTAGGACATTTAACACTGAAGCTTTCTTT. Translation gives CSASRTFNTEAFF.

This clone has a handful of counts. One base away lies a much larger clone, so this may be a sequencing read error. The chain employs TRBV28 and TRBJ2-5; D is ambiguous. The CDR3 extends over 13 amino acids. V gave up 5 bases and J gave up 4 bases, with 11 bases separating them. Per germline, CDR1 MDHEN and CDR2 SYDVKM. In nucleotides, the CDR3 is TGTGCCAGCAGTGCCAGGATGGCAGAGACCCAGTACTTC. It yields the protein CASSARMAETQYF.

This clone qualifies as medium-sized. J is TRBJ1-5 and V is TRBV19; tentative D call: TRBD1 (5 bases). Germline V CDR1 and CDR2: LNHDA, SQIVND (reference sequence). This CDR3 is 18 amino acids long. V was pared by 0 bases and J by 0 bases, with 15 bases between. The CDR3, as DNA: TGTGCCAGTAGTATAGATCGAACAAAGACAGCTAGCAATCAGCCCCAGCATTTT. Encoded protein: CASSIDRTKTASNQPQHF.